What follows are 17 T cell receptor beta chains derived from one specimen sequenced in a study of radiotherapy plus CTLA-4 blockade in lung cancer. The protocol was immunoSEQ multiplex PCR, while the TCRdb copy is restricted to in-frame clones and leaves out a portion. Of 52,000 or so clones in the sample, around four fifths were seen once. The sequencing used peripheral blood, collected from a patient treated with radiotherapy plus ipilimumab. The receptors come from a human donor with non-small cell lung cancer who had a partial response to radiotherapy plus ipilimumab.

This clone was seen a handful of times. V is TRBV6-6 and J is TRBJ2-1; 10 bases line up with TRBD2. Trimming at V came to 6 bases and at J to 5 bases, leaving 10 bases not matched to a gene. There are 16 residues in the CDR3. Germline lookup yields CDR1 MNHNY and CDR2 SVGAGI (reference sequence). CDR3 sequence reads: CASRNKGLALDNEQFF. CDR3 nucleotides: TGTGCCAGCAGAAACAAGGGACTAGCGTTAGACAATGAGCAGTTCTTC.

V is TRBV7-2 and J is TRBJ2-2; D may be TRBD1 (5 bases). The CDR3 spans 14 residues. Trimming took off 2 bases at V and 1 base at J, with 5 bases between the two ends. The germline V gene encodes CDR1 SGHTA and CDR2 FQGNSA. CDR3 DNA sequence: TGTGCCAGCAGCTTACAGGGGAACACCGGGGAGCTGTTTTTT. It is translated as CASSLQGNTGELFF.

The chain carries TRBV6-5 and TRBJ1-2; tentatively, D is TRBD1 (6 bases). CDR1 is MNHEY, CDR2 SVGAGI, per germline. V lost 6 bases to trimming and J lost 6 bases, with 14 bases between them. CDR3 size: 13 residues. The CDR3 region is CASRFQGGDGYTF. Here the CDR3 DNA reads TGTGCCAGCAGGTTCCAAGGGGGAGATGGCTACACCTTC.

V usage is TRBV4-1 and J usage is TRBJ2-4, with D uncertain. Germline CDR1 and CDR2: MGHRA and YSYEKL. CDR3 length: 16 residues. V was shortened by 1 base and J by 1 base, with 11 bases between the two germline ends. The chain's CDR3 is CASSQVGEMAKNIQYF. The CDR3 coding sequence is TGCGCCAGCAGCCAAGTTGGTGAGATGGCCAAAAACATTCAGTACTTC.

The gene calls are TRBV19 and TRBJ2-6; 10 positions agree with TRBD1. With V trimmed by 7 bases and J by 0 bases, 6 bases remained unmatched. Germline loops: CDR1 LNHDA, CDR2 SQIVND (reference sequence). CDR3 size: 17 residues. Written as DNA, the CDR3 is TGTGCCAGTAAGCGACAGGGGGCCCTCTCTGGGGCCAACGTCCTGACTTTC. It translates to CASKRQGALSGANVLTF.

The chain is built from TRBV11-3 and TRBJ2-3, with 10 bases lining up with TRBD2. Germline V gene lookup returns CDR1 SGHNT and CDR2 YENEEA. Trimming at V came to 5 bases and at J to 1 base, leaving 9 bases not matched to a gene. This CDR3 comprises 17 residues. The CDR3 sequence: CASSEASGGAGTDTQYF. The CDR3 coding sequence is TGTGCCAGCAGCGAGGCGAGCGGGGGGGCCGGCACAGATACGCAGTATTTT.

V usage is TRBV7-8 and J usage is TRBJ2-7; 8 bases are shared with TRBD1. CDR1 is SGHVS, CDR2 FQNEAQ, per germline. The junction had 8 bases not matched to a gene; V was cut back by 3 bases and J by 7 bases. This CDR3 is built from 14 residues. The CDR3 nucleotides read TGTGCCAGCAGCTTGGGTCAGGGGGCGAAAGAGCAGTACTTC. This gives the protein CASSLGQGAKEQYF. The full variable domain, completed using reference TRBV7-8 and TRBJ2-7, is GAGVSQSPRYKVAKRGQDVALRCDPISGHVSLFWYQQALGQGPEFLTYFQNEAQLDKSGLPSDRFFAERPEGSVSTLKIQRTQQEDSAVYLCASSLGQGAKEQYFGPGTRLTVT.

This chain connects TRBV2 to TRBJ2-5; weak D call: TRBD1 (5 bases). This CDR3 has 15 amino acids. V lost 1 base, J lost 4 bases, and 13 bases lay in between. Germline V gives CDR1 SNHLY, CDR2 FYNNEI. The chain's CDR3 is CASSEGQSLRETQYF. CDR3 in DNA: TGTGCCAGCAGTGAAGGACAGTCTTTGCGAGAGACCCAGTACTTC.

The V gene is TRBV5-1, the J gene TRBJ2-3; tentative D call: TRBD1 (5 bases). This CDR3 is 16 amino acids long. V was pared by 1 base and J by 3 bases, with 15 bases between. Germline CDR1 reads SGHRS; CDR2 reads YFSETQ. In DNA form, the CDR3 reads TGCGCCAGCAGCTTGTTAGGCAGGGTGGAGACAGATACGCAGTATTTT. Translated, it gives CASSLLGRVETDTQYF.

The V call is TRBV6-5, the J call TRBJ2-4; the match to TRBD1 covers 8 bases. The CDR3 runs to 14 residues. Germline loops: CDR1 MNHEY, CDR2 SVGAGI. The V gene end was trimmed by 8 bases and the J gene end by 2 bases; junction bases not matched to a gene: 5. CDR3 nucleotide sequence: TGTGCCAGCGCCACAGGGGGTTCCAAAAACATTCAGTACTTC. Translation gives CASATGGSKNIQYF.

The chain carries TRBV7-9 and TRBJ2-3; TRBD2 matches 7 bases. V was clipped by 8 bases and J by 6 bases; unmatched bases: 8. Germline V gene data show CDR1 as SEHNR and CDR2 as FQNEAQ (reference sequence). The CDR3 has 13 residues. The CDR3 DNA follows: TGTGCCAGCTCTTGGGGGGGTGGGGATACGCAGTATTTT. Protein product: CASSWGGGDTQYF.

This chain joins TRBV11-2 and TRBJ2-7; 10 bases map to TRBD1. Germline CDR1 reads SGHAT; CDR2 reads FQNNGV. The length of the CDR3 is 13 residues. V dropped 4 bases and J dropped 4; count of bases not matched to a gene: 1. CDR3 sequence (DNA): TGTGCCAGCAGCTCGGGACAGGGGTACGAGCAGTACTTC. Translated: CASSSGQGYEQYF.

V usage is TRBV7-2 and J usage is TRBJ1-5; 8 bases align to TRBD1. The trim removed 6 bases at V and 9 bases at J, leaving 13 bases unmatched. The CDR3 spans 15 residues. CDR1 SGHTA and CDR2 FQGNSA come from the germline V gene. The CDR3 sequence is CASSPAPGGRSPQHF. The CDR3 coding sequence is TGTGCCAGCAGTCCCGCCCCAGGGGGCCGCTCGCCCCAGCATTTT. Full variable domain (missing parts from reference TRBV7-2 and TRBJ1-5): GAGVSQSPSNKVTEKGKDVELRCDPISGHTALYWYRQSLGQGLEFLIYFQGNSAPDKSGLPSDRFSAERTGGSVSTLTIQRTQQEDSAVYLCASSPAPGGRSPQHFGDGTRLSIL.

In this sample, this clone turned up once. The chain recombines TRBV5-4 with TRBJ2-5; D remains ambiguous. V lost 4 bases and J 1 base, leaving 8 bases between the germline ends. The germline CDR1 and CDR2 sequences are SGHNT and YYREEE (reference sequence). The CDR3 length is 13 residues. The CDR3 loop is CASSREPQETQYF. The CDR3 region has the DNA TGTGCCAGCAGCAGAGAACCCCAAGAGACCCAGTACTTC.

The rearrangement uses TRBV7-6 and TRBJ2-5, with 9 positions matching TRBD2. The germline V gene encodes CDR1 SGHVS and CDR2 FNYEAQ. The CDR3 spans 16 residues. V trimming: 4 bases; J trimming: 4 bases; junction bases outside the gene matches: 10. In DNA form, the CDR3 reads TGTGCCAGCAGCTCGGTTGCGGGGGGGCCATCAGAGACCCAGTACTTC. It codes for CASSSVAGGPSETQYF.

The V and J genes are TRBV7-3 and TRBJ1-4; TRBD1 is a possible D gene (5 bases). Germline lookup yields CDR1 SGHTA and CDR2 FQGTGA. There are 17 residues in the CDR3. Deletions cut 1 base from V and 0 bases from J, with 12 bases between. In DNA, the CDR3 is TGTGCCAGCAGCTTAATTAGGACACACCCAACTAATGAAAAACTGTTTTTT. Amino acids: CASSLIRTHPTNEKLFF. The full variable domain, its missing parts supplied by reference TRBV7-3 and TRBJ1-4, is GAGVSQTPSNKVTEKGKYVELRCDPISGHTALYWYRQSLGQGPEFLIYFQGTGAADDSGLPNDRFFAVRPEGSVSTLKIQRTERGDSAVYLCASSLIRTHPTNEKLFFGSGTQLSVL.

This clone was observed a handful of times. The chain employs TRBV12-5 and TRBJ2-7; 8 nucleotides match TRBD1. With 1 base clipped from V and 2 bases from J, the junction kept 10 bases outside the gene matches. This CDR3 comprises 17 residues. Germline CDR1 reads LGHNT; CDR2 reads FRNRAP. The CDR3 DNA reads as TGTGCTAGTGGTTTGGCCTTAATGGGACAGGAGACCTACGAGCAGTACTTC. This sequence encodes CASGLALMGQETYEQYF.